Listed below are T cell receptor beta chains from one sample, sequenced in a study of blood T cell repertoires in COVID-19. Data came from immunoSEQ multiplex PCR; TCRdb stores just in-frame clones and leaves some out. The data show tens of thousands of clones, with about 81% seen just once and 27% held by the top ten. The sequenced sample consisted of peripheral blood. Receptors were obtained from a human donor in a cohort sampled during active COVID-19. Both conserved end residues are part of each CDR3. A D gene is named only where the DNA matches it firmly. Part of the rows lack a size; the others show once, few, many or a class for expanded clones.

TRBD1	TRBV3-1/TRBV3-2	.	TRBJ1-2	TGTGCCAGCAGCCAGGGACAGGGGGCTTACTATGGCTACACCTTC	CASSQGQGAYYGYTF
.	TRBV2	.	TRBJ1-4	TGTGCCAGCAGTGAATTCGGCCGAGCGGCTAATGAAAAACTGTTTTTT	CASSEFGRAANEKLFF
.	TRBV6-5	.	TRBJ2-6	TGTGCCAGCAGTTACGACAGATCCGGGGCCAACGTCCTGACTTTC	CASSYDRSGANVLTF
TRBD1	TRBV6-5	.	TRBJ2-2	TGTGCCAGCAGTTTCCCGGGACAGGGAGTCACCGGGGAGCTGTTTTTT	CASSFPGQGVTGELFF
TRBD2	TRBV19	.	TRBJ2-3	TGTGCCAGTAGTCCCTCCCTCACTAGCGGGGGTGGGGATACGCAGTATTTT	CASSPSLTSGGGDTQYF
TRBD1	TRBV7-9	.	TRBJ1-1	TGTGCCAGCAGCTCCCCCGGACAGGGGAACACTGAAGCTTTCTTT	CASSSPGQGNTEAFF
.	TRBV18	.	TRBJ1-6	TGTGCCAGCTCACCAAGGCCAGGGGATTCACCCCTCCACTTT	CASSPRPGDSPLHF
TRBD1	TRBV2	.	TRBJ2-1	TGTGCCAGCAGTGAATTCGGGTGGGGGACAGCCCCCAATGAGCAGTTCTTC	CASSEFGWGTAPNEQFF
.	TRBV27	.	TRBJ2-1	TGTGCCAGCAGTAATCAGGGAAGTGAGCAGTTCTTC	CASSNQGSEQFF
TRBD1	TRBV30	.	TRBJ1-2	TGTGCCTGGAGTGTATGGGGACAGGGCTTCGGGGGGGGCTACACCTTC	CAWSVWGQGFGGGYTF
TRBD1	TRBV6-5	.	TRBJ1-1	TGTGCCAGCAGTTACTCGGACAGGGGGAACACTGAAGCTTTCTTT	CASSYSDRGNTEAFF
.	TRBV7-3	.	TRBJ2-7	TGTGCCAGCAGCTCCGGAGCCGCCTACGAGCAGTACTTC	CASSSGAAYEQYF
TRBD1	TRBV2	.	TRBJ2-2	TGTGCCAGCAGTCCCCGGGACAGGGCGGAGGCCGGGGAGCTGTTTTTT	CASSPRDRAEAGELFF
TRBD1	TRBV29-1	.	TRBJ2-1	TGCAGCGTGACCGGACAGGGTGGATTCTACAATGAGCAGTTCTTC	CSVTGQGGFYNEQFF
.	TRBV7-9	once	TRBJ1-2	TGTGCCAGCTTTGGATGGGAGGAAAATGGCTACACCTTC	CASFGWEENGYTF
TRBD1	TRBV4-2	.	TRBJ1-1	TGTGCCAGCAGCCAAGATCCTAGACAGGGTTGGGTTCTGGCTGAAGCTTTCTTT	CASSQDPRQGWVLAEAFF
.	TRBV15	.	TRBJ1-3	TGTGCCACCAGCACTCAGGGAAACACCATATATTTT	CATSTQGNTIYF
TRBD1	TRBV4-1	.	TRBJ1-2	TGCGCCAGCAGCCAATTACAGGGGGCTCAAGGGATCTATGGCTACACCTTC	CASSQLQGAQGIYGYTF
.	TRBV9	.	TRBJ1-5	TGTGCCAGCAGCGTAGGGTCAGGGGATCAGCCCCAGCATTTT	CASSVGSGDQPQHF
.	TRBV9	few	TRBJ1-6	TGTGCCAGCAGCCCCCGGAGGAATTCACCCCTCCACTTT	CASSPRRNSPLHF
.	TRBV7-9	once	TRBJ2-2	TGTGCCAGCAGCCCTTCGAACACCGGGGAGCTGTTTTTT	CASSPSNTGELFF
TRBD2	TRBV9	.	TRBJ2-4	TGTGCCAGCAGCGTAGGGACTAGCGGGCCTACCGAACTAGCCAAAAACATTCAGTACTTC	CASSVGTSGPTELAKNIQYF
.	TRBV9	.	TRBJ1-3	TGTGCCAGCAGCGTAAATAGGGGCTCTGGAAACACCATATATTTT	CASSVNRGSGNTIYF
TRBD1	TRBV5-6	.	TRBJ2-7	TGTGCCAGCAGCATCGGGACAGGGGGGACCTACGAGCAGTACTTC	CASSIGTGGTYEQYF
.	TRBV28	.	TRBJ1-4	TGTGCCGTTGGGGGGTTTAATGAAAAACTGTTTTTT	CAVGGFNEKLFF
TRBD1	TRBV5-1	.	TRBJ1-3	TGCGCCAGCAGCCTGGGACAGGGGGCTGGAAACACCATATATTTT	CASSLGQGAGNTIYF
TRBD1	TRBV18	.	TRBJ1-6	TGTGCCAGCTCAGCCAGGACCGGGACAGGGGTGTCACCCCTCCACTTT	CASSARTGTGVSPLHF
.	TRBV3-1/TRBV3-2	few	TRBJ1-2	TGTGCCAGCAGCCAAGTCGGCGGGGGCAGGCATGGCTACACCTTC	CASSQVGGGRHGYTF
TRBD1	TRBV7-9	.	TRBJ1-1	TGTGCCAGCAGCCAGTGGACAGGGATGAACACTGAAGCTTTCTTT	CASSQWTGMNTEAFF
.	TRBV19	.	TRBJ2-5	TGTGCCAGTAGTCCAACTGGGGGCCTTGAGACCCAGTACTTC	CASSPTGGLETQYF
TRBD1	TRBV7-3	.	TRBJ2-3	TGTGCCAGCAGCCCCGGGGACAGACCAGATACGCAGTATTTT	CASSPGDRPDTQYF
.	TRBV24-1	.	TRBJ2-3	TGTGCCACCAGTGATTGGCCAGCGTCAGATACGCAGTATTTT	CATSDWPASDTQYF
.	TRBV5-1	once	TRBJ1-1	TGCGCCAGCAGCTTAGCGAACACTGAAGCTTTCTTT	CASSLANTEAFF
TRBD1	TRBV4-1	.	TRBJ1-1	TGCGCCAGCAGCCTGACAGGGTGGGGGAACACTGAAGCTTTCTTT	CASSLTGWGNTEAFF